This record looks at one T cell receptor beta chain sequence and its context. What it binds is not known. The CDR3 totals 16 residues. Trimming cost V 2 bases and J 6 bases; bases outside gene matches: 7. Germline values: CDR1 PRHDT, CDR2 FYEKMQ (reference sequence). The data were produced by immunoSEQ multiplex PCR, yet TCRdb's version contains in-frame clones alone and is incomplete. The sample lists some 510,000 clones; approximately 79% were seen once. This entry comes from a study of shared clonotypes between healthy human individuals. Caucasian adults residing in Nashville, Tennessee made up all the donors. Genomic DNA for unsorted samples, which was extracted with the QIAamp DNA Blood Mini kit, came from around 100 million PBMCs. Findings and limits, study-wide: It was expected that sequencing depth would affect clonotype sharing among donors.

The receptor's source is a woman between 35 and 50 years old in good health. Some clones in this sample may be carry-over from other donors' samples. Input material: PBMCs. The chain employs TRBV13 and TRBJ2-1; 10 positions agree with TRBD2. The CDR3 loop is CASSLRSSGRANEQFF. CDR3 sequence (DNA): TGTGCCAGCAGCTTAAGGTCGAGCGGGAGGGCCAATGAGCAGTTCTTC.